A selection of T cell receptor beta chains follows, all from one sample in a study of CD8 T cells in ankylosing spondylitis. TCRdb reprocessed the 5' RACE reads via MiXCR and lists one record per CDR3 protein. The sample consists of a few hundred thousand distinct CDR3 sequences, roughly 18% of them appearing once. The sequenced sample was blood, either unsorted or a sorted T cell fraction (not recorded which). The receptors here all came from a male donor with ankylosing spondylitis or in good health (not recorded which). CDR3s include the opening cysteine and the closing phenylalanine or tryptophan. D genes are given only for firm matches. The listing skips clone size in some rows; elsewhere it reads once, few, many or a size class.

TGTGCCAGCAGCCCAGTCGGCCTGAATGAAAAACTGTTTTTT	CASSPVGLNEKLFF	TRBV7-2	TRBJ1-4	14	.	.
TGTGCCAGCAGGCCTTTCACCGGGACTAGCGGGAGTTTGTCCTACAATGAGCAGTTCTTC	CASRPFTGTSGSLSYNEQFF	TRBV6-2/TRBV6-3	TRBJ2-1	20	TRBD2	many
TGTGCCAGCAGTGTCCGGATCTCTGGGGCCAACGTCCTGACTTTC	CASSVRISGANVLTF	TRBV6-1	TRBJ2-6	15	.	few
TGTGCCAGCAGTCTTGGTTTAGAGGGTAATGAGCAGTTCTTC	CASSLGLEGNEQFF	TRBV6-4	TRBJ2-1	14	.	.
TGTGCCAGCAGCCACGGGACTAGCGGAGCCTACGAGCAGTACTTC	CASSHGTSGAYEQYF	TRBV16	TRBJ2-7	15	TRBD2	few
TGTGCCAGCAGTTTAGCGACCATGCTCGAGCAGTACTTC	CASSLATMLEQYF	TRBV12-3/TRBV12-4	TRBJ2-7	13	.	.
TGTGCCAGCAGCTTAGCGTTCGGGGAAAATGAAAAACTGTTTTTT	CASSLAFGENEKLFF	TRBV7-9	TRBJ1-4	15	.	few
TGCAGCCCCCGGGAGGGTGATGAGCAGTTCTTC	CSPREGDEQFF	TRBV29-1	TRBJ2-1	11	TRBD2	few
TGTGCCAGCAGCTTCGGGGAGGGGGGTGAGCAGTTCTTC	CASSFGEGGEQFF	TRBV7-9	TRBJ2-1	13	.	.
TGCAGCGTGTGGGGGGGGGCGTATAGCTATGGCTACACCTTC	CSVWGGAYSYGYTF	TRBV29-1	TRBJ1-2	14	.	few
TGCGCCAGCAGCCAAGGACAGGCGCTAGCCAAAAACATTCAGTACTTC	CASSQGQALAKNIQYF	TRBV5-1	TRBJ2-4	16	TRBD1	.
TGTGCCAGCAGCAACCGGGACAGGGAGGGAGAGACCCAGTACTTC	CASSNRDREGETQYF	TRBV21-1	TRBJ2-5	15	.	.
TGTGCCAGCAGTTACCTATCCGGGACTCCAGATACGCAGTATTTT	CASSYLSGTPDTQYF	TRBV6-5	TRBJ2-3	15	.	many
TGCGCCAGCAGCCCGGTGGGGACAGCGAGCTCCTACGAGCAGTACTTC	CASSPVGTASSYEQYF	TRBV5-1	TRBJ2-7	16	TRBD1	.
TGTGCCAGCATGGGGGGGCTGTATGGAGAGACCCAGTACTTC	CASMGGLYGETQYF	TRBV2	TRBJ2-5	14	.	.
TGCAGCGTTGAGGGGGGGAGGCGAAGCTCCTACAATGAGCAGTTCTTC	CSVEGGRRSSYNEQFF	TRBV29-1	TRBJ2-1	16	TRBD2	few